These 24 T cell receptor beta chains were sequenced from one sample in a study of T-cell memory formation after mild COVID-19. TCRdb ran MiXCR on the 5' RACE reads and lists one entry per CDR3 protein. The data contain some 270,000 distinct CDR3 sequences, approximately 15% of them singletons. The specimen sequenced was PBMCs or a T cell subset sorted from them (not recorded which). The receptors originated from an adult woman who had mild COVID-19 (a few samples of this study predate the infection). Cell type and time point are not known.

This clonotype has only a few counts. The chain joins TRBV18 to TRBJ1-1, with 8 positions matching TRBD1. The CDR3 runs 17 residues. V lost 2 bases, J lost 5 bases, and 13 bases stayed unmatched. Germline CDR1 and CDR2: KGHSH and LQKENI. The CDR3 here is CASSPTRDRFVGTEAFF. In DNA form, the CDR3 reads TGTGCCAGCTCACCAACCCGGGACAGGTTTGTAGGGACTGAAGCTTTCTTT.

Many counts were recorded for this clonotype. J is TRBJ2-7 and V is TRBV20-1; a possible D gene is TRBD2 (7 bases). V dropped 7 bases and J dropped 4 bases, with 11 bases sitting between them. There are 11 residues in the CDR3. Germline V gene data show CDR1 as DFQATT and CDR2 as SNEGSKA (reference sequence). CDR3: CSGGGPYEQYF. DNA of the CDR3: TGCAGTGGCGGGGGCCCTTACGAGCAGTACTTC.

This clonotype was detected a few times. The chain combines TRBV29-1 with TRBJ1-2; 8 bases agree with TRBD1. CDR3 length: 15 residues. Germline values: CDR1 SQVTM, CDR2 ANQGSEA. Trimming at V came to 0 bases and at J to 6 bases, leaving 9 bases not matched to a gene. The CDR3, as DNA: TGCAGCGTTGAAGATCAGGGGGCGTTTTTCAATGGCTACACCTTC. This translates into CSVEDQGAFFNGYTF.

At least ten counts were recorded for this clonotype. V and J are TRBV20-1 and TRBJ1-2, with 8 bases that match TRBD1. CDR1 is DFQATT and CDR2 is SNEGSKA in the germline V gene (reference sequence). Trimming removed 3 bases from V and 0 bases from J; junction bases left unmatched: 3. The CDR3 spans 14 residues. The CDR3 reads CSASDRGANYGYTF. The CDR3, as DNA: TGCAGTGCTAGTGACAGGGGTGCTAACTATGGCTACACCTTC.

This clonotype has ten or more counts. The rearrangement uses TRBV15 and TRBJ2-2, with TRBD1 identical over 9 bases. The V segment lost 4 bases and the J segment 6 bases; nucleotides outside the gene matches: 3. The CDR3 is 14 residues long. Germline CDR1 LNHNV, CDR2 YYDKDF (reference sequence). CDR3 protein: CATSIRQGAGELFF. The CDR3 nucleotides are TGTGCCACCAGCATTAGACAGGGGGCCGGGGAGCTGTTTTTT.

This clonotype was seen at least ten times. The chain links TRBV12-3 or TRBV12-4 to TRBJ2-1; 7 bases line up with TRBD2. The V and J ends lost 6 bases and 11 bases, in that order; junction bases with no gene match: 10. The CDR3 is 13 residues long. Here the CDR3 DNA reads TGTGCCAGCAGCTCTCTTTCTAGCGGCCAGCAGTTCTTC. Translation gives CASSSLSSGQQFF.

This clonotype was seen only a few times. This chain connects TRBV2 to TRBJ1-2, with D tentatively TRBD1 (5 bases). The ends were cut back, 6 bases at V and 5 bases at J, with 10 bases in the middle. CDR1 is SNHLY, CDR2 FYNNEI, per germline. This CDR3 contains 12 residues. CDR3 loop: CASRSGTYGYTF. In DNA form, the CDR3 reads TGTGCCAGCAGGTCCGGGACGTATGGCTACACCTTC.

The chain combines TRBV11-2 with TRBJ2-7, with TRBD1 matching over 7 bases. The length of the CDR3 is 15 residues. The J segment lost 3 bases and the V segment lost 6 bases, leaving 11 bases of the junction unmatched. In germline, CDR1 is SGHAT, CDR2 FQNNGV. CDR3 amino acids: CASSSLRGGRYEQYF. CDR3 nucleotides: TGTGCCAGCAGTTCTCTGAGAGGGGGCCGCTACGAGCAGTACTTC.

This clonotype was observed a few times. The chain has TRBV5-1 and TRBJ2-7; D ambiguous. V was clipped by 1 base and J by 2 bases, with 13 bases between them. CDR3 length: 15 residues. Germline CDR1 reads SGHRS; CDR2 reads YFSETQ. Here the CDR3 DNA reads TGCGCCAGCAGCTTGAGCCTCGGAACAGCCTACGAGCAGTACTTC. Encoded protein: CASSLSLGTAYEQYF.

This clonotype was counted between two and nine times. The chain joins TRBV6-5 to TRBJ1-6; 7 bases match TRBD1. Looked up from germline, CDR1 is MNHEY and CDR2 is SVGAGI. The CDR3 runs to 17 residues. The J segment lost 7 bases and the V segment lost 6 bases, leaving 15 bases of the junction unmatched. The DNA for the CDR3 is TGTGCCAGCAGCCTCGGGACAGCCAGAAGGGTGAATTCACCCCTCCACTTT. Translation gives CASSLGTARRVNSPLHF.

The rearrangement uses TRBV7-9 and TRBJ1-2; D is unresolved. Trimming shortened V by 2 bases and J by 4 bases, and 14 bases separated the two germline ends. CDR1 and CDR2 from the germline V gene are SEHNR and FQNEAQ (reference sequence). The CDR3 is 15 residues long. CDR3 loop: CASSLTTHSLYGYTF. The CDR3 DNA follows: TGTGCCAGCAGCTTAACAACTCACAGCCTCTATGGCTACACCTTC.

The gene calls are TRBV7-3 and TRBJ2-5; D unresolved. V was pared by 4 bases and J by 5 bases, with 11 bases between. There are 13 residues in the CDR3. CDR1 is SGHTA, CDR2 FQGTGA, per germline. The CDR3 sequence: CASSSTPRETQYF. The CDR3 DNA follows: TGTGCCAGCAGCTCTACCCCCCGGGAGACCCAGTACTTC.

This clonotype has a handful of counts. The chain is built from TRBV5-1 and TRBJ1-1, with TRBD1 matching 8 bases. Germline CDR1 is SGHRS and CDR2 is YFSETQ. With V trimmed by 0 bases and J by 1 base, 2 bases remained unmatched. This CDR3 comprises 15 residues. CDR3 sequence: CASSLAGGKNTEAFF. The DNA of the CDR3 is TGCGCCAGCAGCTTGGCAGGGGGCAAGAACACTGAAGCTTTCTTT.

The rearrangement joins TRBV20-1 to TRBJ2-1; 9 bases line up with TRBD2. Germline CDR1 DFQATT, CDR2 SNEGSKA (reference sequence). The V and J ends lost 6 bases and 9 bases, in that order; junction bases with no gene match: 15. The CDR3 sequence is 15 residues long. Written as DNA, the CDR3 is TGCAGTGCGAACATCCACGGCGGGGGGGCCGGTGAGCAGTTCTTC. It yields the protein CSANIHGGGAGEQFF.

This clonotype was detected a few times. This rearrangement joins TRBV3-1 to TRBJ2-3; the match to TRBD2 covers 12 bases. The CDR3 is 15 residues long. Germline values: CDR1 LGHDT, CDR2 YNNKEL (reference sequence). J gave up 4 bases and V 4 bases, and 3 bases lay outside the gene matches. CDR3 nucleotides: TGTGCCAGCAGCCTCCGGACTAGCGGGGCAGATACGCAGTATTTT. Translation: CASSLRTSGADTQYF.

This chain connects TRBV24-1 to TRBJ1-3; D not certain. The CDR3 extends over 15 amino acids. Germline loops: CDR1 KGHDR, CDR2 SFDVKD. The V gene lost 8 bases and the J gene lost 2 bases, with 15 bases spanning the gap. The DNA of the CDR3 is TGTGCCACCACAATCAGCATTGGGGCTGGAAACACCATATATTTT. The encoded protein is CATTISIGAGNTIYF.

The V call is TRBV12-3 or TRBV12-4, the J call TRBJ2-1; 7 nucleotides align to TRBD1. V dropped 6 bases and J dropped 9; count of bases not matched to a gene: 5. CDR3 size: 12 residues. CDR3 region: CASRSYRGEQFF. CDR3 DNA sequence: TGTGCCAGCAGATCATACAGGGGTGAGCAGTTCTTC.

The chain couples TRBV6-5 to TRBJ2-5; possibly TRBD2 for D (5 bases). CDR3 length equals 13 residues. Germline V gene lookup returns CDR1 MNHEY and CDR2 SVGAGI. Trimming took off 6 bases at V and 7 bases at J, with 15 bases between the two ends. As DNA, the CDR3 is TGTGCCAGCAGACGGGCCCATGAGGGGACCCAGTACTTC. Its translation is CASRRAHEGTQYF.

The rearrangement joins TRBV5-4 to TRBJ2-3; 9 bases map to TRBD1. The CDR3 runs to 17 residues. J was trimmed by 5 bases and V by 1 base; bases with no gene match: 11. Germline CDR1 SGHNT, CDR2 YYREEE (reference sequence). CDR3 nucleotides: TGTGCCAGCAGCTTGACAGGGGGCGCGATAATCGGAGATACGCAGTATTTT. Encoded protein: CASSLTGGAIIGDTQYF. Combining the CDR3 with reference TRBV5-4 and TRBJ2-3 gives the whole variable domain ETGVTQSPTHLIKTRGQQVTLRCSSQSGHNTVSWYQQALGQGPQFIFQYYREEENGRGNFPPRFSGLQFPNYSSELNVNALELDDSALYLCASSLTGGAIIGDTQYFGPGTRLTVL.

This clonotype appeared many times. This chain uses TRBV18 with TRBJ2-6; 7 bases map to TRBD1. V trimming: 3 bases; J trimming: 2 bases; junction bases outside the gene matches: 1. This CDR3 is 15 amino acids long. Germline CDR1 KGHSH, CDR2 LQKENI. The CDR3 loop is CASSPGTAGANVLTF. In DNA form, the CDR3 reads TGTGCCAGCTCACCCGGGACAGCTGGGGCCAACGTCCTGACTTTC.

The J gene is TRBJ2-3, the V gene TRBV6-5, with 10 bases identical to TRBD2. The J segment lost 12 bases and the V segment lost 6 bases, leaving 21 bases of the junction unmatched. Germline loops: CDR1 MNHEY, CDR2 SVGAGI. The CDR3 is made up of 17 amino acids. CDR3 DNA: TGTGCCAGCAGCAGCCCCACTAGCGGGATAGGACGTGGGGGTCAGTATTTT. It specifies CASSSPTSGIGRGGQYF.

The CDR3 sequence: CASSTRGGGTQETQYF. The CDR3, as DNA: TGTGCCAGCAGCACCCGGGGCGGGGGAACCCAAGAGACCCAGTACTTC. V and J are TRBV7-2 and TRBJ2-5; TRBD2 aligns across 7 bases. This CDR3 has 16 amino acids. The germline V gene encodes CDR1 SGHTA and CDR2 FQGNSA. With 5 bases clipped from V and 1 base from J, the junction kept 10 bases outside the gene matches.

The V call is TRBV11-3, the J call TRBJ2-3; tentative D call: TRBD2 (6 bases). CDR3 length equals 16 residues. Trimming pared 1 base from V and 1 base from J, leaving 12 bases between. The germline CDR1 and CDR2 sequences are SGHNT and YENEEA. CDR3 in amino acids: CASSLVTGLGTDTQYF. In DNA, the CDR3 is TGTGCCAGCAGCTTAGTTACGGGACTGGGCACAGATACGCAGTATTTT.

The chain employs TRBV2 and TRBJ1-6; perhaps TRBD1 as D (6 bases). The CDR3 covers 14 residues. The V end was cut by 5 bases, the J end by 7 bases, with 12 bases between. CDR1 and CDR2 from the germline V gene are SNHLY and FYNNEI. The CDR3 sequence: CASSLDRLNSPLHF. The CDR3 DNA sequence: TGTGCCAGCAGTTTGGACAGACTCAATTCACCCCTCCACTTT.